The 26 T cell receptor beta chains below all came from one sample that was sequenced in a study of blood T cell repertoires in COVID-19 (TCRdb year 2020). Libraries came from the immunoSEQ multiplex PCR assay. This is the immuneACCESS table as TCRdb keeps it, with only in-frame sequences that have V and J called. A part of the clones is gone; compared with another copy, unresolved V genes explain less than half, and the rest is unexplained. The sample table lists about 180,000 clones, more than 70% of them with a count of one. The top ten constitute about a sixth of the sample. Sequenced material: PBMCs or T cells enriched from blood (not recorded which). These receptors came from a man in his sixties who had recovered from COVID-19.

This chain joins TRBV5-1 and TRBJ1-1; the match to TRBD1 covers 7 bases. Per germline, CDR1 SGHRS and CDR2 YFSETQ. The CDR3 length is 14 residues. V dropped 2 bases and J dropped 4; count of bases not matched to a gene: 5. In DNA form, the CDR3 reads TGCGCCAGCAGCTTCGGGACAGAAATCACTGAAGCTTTCTTT. Encoded protein: CASSFGTEITEAFF.

V usage is TRBV5-1 and J usage is TRBJ2-7; weak D call: TRBD1 (5 bases). The CDR3 is 14 residues long. V lost 0 bases and J 2 bases, leaving 9 bases between the germline ends. Germline CDR1 reads SGHRS; CDR2 reads YFSETQ. The CDR3: CASSLGVGAYEQYF. In DNA form, the CDR3 reads TGCGCCAGCAGCTTGGGGGTAGGGGCCTACGAGCAGTACTTC.

This sequence joins TRBV15 and TRBJ2-2; 12 nucleotides line up with TRBD1. Germline CDR1 and CDR2: LNHNV and YYDKDF (reference sequence). CDR3 length: 17 residues. With 2 bases clipped from V and 4 bases from J, the junction kept 5 bases outside the gene matches. CDR3 coding DNA: TGTGCCACCAGCAGACAGGGACAGGGGGCTGTCACCGGGGAGCTGTTTTTT. It translates to CATSRQGQGAVTGELFF.

The V call is TRBV3-1 (or the pseudogene TRBV3-2), the J call TRBJ2-5; TRBD2 matches 12 bases. Germline V gives CDR1 LGHDT, CDR2 YNNKEL (reference sequence). The CDR3 is 14 residues long. Germline trimming cut 0 bases from V and 14 bases from J; bases unmatched to any gene: 7. The CDR3 DNA sequence: TGTGCCAGCAGCCAAGACCCGACTAGCGGGGGACTCTACTTC. Translating gives CASSQDPTSGGLYF.

This clone appeared a single time. This chain joins TRBV3-1 (or the pseudogene TRBV3-2) and TRBJ1-2; D is possibly TRBD1 (6 bases). Germline V gene lookup returns CDR1 LGHDT and CDR2 YNNKEL (reference sequence). This CDR3 region has 15 residues. The V gene lost 2 bases and the J gene lost 3 bases, with 13 bases spanning the gap. This CDR3 reads CASSQWGGWDYGYTF. DNA for the CDR3: TGTGCCAGCAGCCAATGGGGGGGCTGGGACTATGGCTACACCTTC.

The chain recombines TRBV14 with TRBJ2-5; 7 bases map to TRBD1. The V and J ends lost 6 bases and 3 bases, in that order; junction bases with no gene match: 4. Looked up from germline, CDR1 is SGHDN and CDR2 is FVKESK. The CDR3 loop spans 13 amino acids. The CDR3 here is CASRPDRKETQYF. CDR3 nucleotide sequence: TGTGCCAGCAGACCGGACAGGAAAGAGACCCAGTACTTC.

This clone was seen repeatedly, ten times or more. V is TRBV11-2 and J is TRBJ1-2; 9 bases match TRBD1. CDR3 size: 13 residues. Germline V gene sequence: CDR1 SGHAT, CDR2 FQNNGV. V lost 5 bases, J lost 8 bases, and 6 bases stayed unmatched. The CDR3 DNA follows: TGTGCCAGCAGCCGCTGGACAGGGGAGGGCTACACCTTC. This encodes CASSRWTGEGYTF.

The rearrangement links TRBV15 to TRBJ2-1; unclear D gene. This CDR3 region has 13 residues. The V end lost 6 bases, the J end lost 0 bases, and 6 bases lay between the germline ends. The germline V gene encodes CDR1 LNHNV and CDR2 YYDKDF (reference sequence). The CDR3 DNA reads TGTGCCACCAGATCATCCTCCTACAATGAGCAGTTCTTC. This codes for CATRSSSYNEQFF.

This clone showed up just a few times. The J gene is TRBJ2-7, the V gene TRBV10-2, with 8 bases identical to TRBD1. V shed 10 bases and J 2 bases; nucleotides not matched to a gene: 4. Germline V CDR1 and CDR2: WSHSY, SAAADI. There are 12 residues in the CDR3. CDR3 amino acids: CAIQDRAYEQYF. In nucleotides, the CDR3 is TGCGCCATCCAGGACAGGGCCTACGAGCAGTACTTC.

The sample holds one count of this clone. The rearrangement links TRBV5-6 to TRBJ2-1; 8 nucleotides line up with TRBD2. Trimming cost V 3 bases and J 6 bases; bases outside gene matches: 8. CDR3 length: 15 residues. Germline assignment: CDR1 SGHDT and CDR2 YYEEEE. CDR3 protein: CASSSTGRASNEQFF. CDR3 DNA sequence: TGTGCCAGCAGCTCAACCGGGAGGGCCTCCAATGAGCAGTTCTTC.

This clone was counted a single time. V usage is TRBV29-1 and J usage is TRBJ2-2; D perhaps matches TRBD1 (6 bases). CDR1 is SQVTM, CDR2 ANQGSEA, per germline. Trimming took off 7 bases at V and 2 bases at J, with 14 bases between the two ends. The CDR3 loop spans 14 amino acids. The CDR3 nucleotides are TGCAGCGCCTCGGGGACAACAAACACCGGGGAGCTGTTTTTT. Encoded protein: CSASGTTNTGELFF.

This clone has just a few counts. This chain joins TRBV30 and TRBJ2-7; the D gene is possibly TRBD1 (5 bases). Germline-derived CDR1 and CDR2 are GTSNPN and SVGIG (reference sequence). The CDR3 spans 13 residues. V was cut by 6 bases and J by 4 bases, with 16 bases left in between. The CDR3 coding sequence is TGTGCCTGTTCTGATCCAGGGCGGTACGAGCAGTACTTC. Translated: CACSDPGRYEQYF.

A few counts support this clone. The V call is TRBV19, the J call TRBJ1-5; D might be TRBD1 (6 bases). Between the trimmed V and J ends, which lost 3 bases and 6 bases, there was a span of 9 bases. Looked up from germline, CDR1 is LNHDA and CDR2 is SQIVND (reference sequence). The CDR3 covers 13 residues. CDR3 nucleotides: TGTGCCAGTAGTATGAGGGGGGGTCAGCCCCAGCATTTT. Encoded protein: CASSMRGGQPQHF.

CDR3 protein: CASSRDSFNEKLFF. The CDR3 nucleotides read TGTGCCAGCTCACGGGACAGTTTTAATGAAAAACTGTTTTTT. This chain joins TRBV18 and TRBJ1-4; 7 nucleotides agree with TRBD1. V dropped 4 bases and J dropped 4; count of bases not matched to a gene: 3. Germline CDR1 reads KGHSH; CDR2 reads LQKENI. The CDR3 totals 14 residues.

This chain uses TRBV3-1 (or the pseudogene TRBV3-2) with TRBJ2-5, with TRBD1 identical over 8 bases. Losses at the gene ends were 8 bases for V and 4 bases for J; bases not matched to a gene: 9. The CDR3 has 14 residues. Germline-derived CDR1 and CDR2 are LGHDT and YNNKEL (reference sequence). CDR3 nucleotides: TGTGCCAGCGGGACAGGACTGGGTAGAGAGACCCAGTACTTC. Its protein product is CASGTGLGRETQYF.

The chain joins TRBV5-6 to TRBJ2-7, with 8 nucleotides matching TRBD1. Germline loops: CDR1 SGHDT, CDR2 YYEEEE. The CDR3 loop spans 15 amino acids. Losses at the gene ends were 1 base for V and 5 bases for J; bases not matched to a gene: 8. The CDR3 region is CASSLLGTGIHEQYF. The CDR3 nucleotides are TGTGCCAGCAGCTTGCTAGGGACAGGTATCCACGAGCAGTACTTC.

This clone was picked up one time. A read error may account for a junction end that differs from germline. The rearrangement links TRBV10-2 to TRBJ1-1; D is ambiguous. The CDR3 is made up of 16 amino acids. The germline V gene encodes CDR1 WSHSY and CDR2 SAAADI. This chain's CDR3 is CASSESYGSLKTEAFF. The CDR3 nucleotides are TGCGCCAGCAGTGAGTCGTACGGGTCGCTGAAGACTGAAGCTTTCTTT.

The chain couples TRBV29-1 to TRBJ2-2; a weak D match, TRBD1 (6 bases). Trimming took 3 bases from V and 1 from J, leaving 12 bases between them. Germline CDR1 reads SQVTM; CDR2 reads ANQGSEA. This CDR3 is 15 amino acids long. The DNA for the CDR3 is TGCAGCGTTGATGAGTCGGACAGGAACACCGGGGAGCTGTTTTTT. It yields the protein CSVDESDRNTGELFF.

This sequence joins TRBV27 and TRBJ2-7; D remains unclear. The CDR3 runs 13 residues. Germline V lookup: CDR1 MNHEY, CDR2 SMNVEV (reference sequence). Deletions cut 2 bases from V and 4 bases from J, with 9 bases between. The CDR3 sequence: CASSLIESYEQYF. CDR3 DNA: TGTGCCAGCAGTTTAATCGAGAGTTACGAGCAGTACTTC.

Remarks on this clone: Distinct nucleotide sequences in the sample also encode this CDR3. The chain combines TRBV5-1 with TRBJ1-1, with 8 bases identical to TRBD1. CDR1 is SGHRS, CDR2 YFSETQ, per germline. The CDR3 runs 14 residues. The V gene end was trimmed by 5 bases and the J gene end by 1 base; junction bases not matched to a gene: 4. CDR3 sequence: CASSRGQGNTEAFF. CDR3 bases: TGCGCCAGCAGTCGTGGACAGGGGAACACTGAAGCTTTCTTT.

This chain joins TRBV28 and TRBJ1-5; 7 bases line up with TRBD1. CDR1 MDHEN and CDR2 SYDVKM come from the germline V gene. The CDR3 runs 14 residues. J was trimmed by 0 bases and V by 7 bases; bases with no gene match: 3. CDR3 DNA: TGTGCCAGCAAAAACAGGGGTAGCAATCAGCCCCAGCATTTT. Translated, it gives CASKNRGSNQPQHF.

V usage is TRBV15 and J usage is TRBJ2-1; 11 bases are shared with TRBD2. The CDR3 runs 18 residues. Germline V lookup: CDR1 LNHNV, CDR2 YYDKDF (reference sequence). J gave up 0 bases and V 3 bases, and 7 bases lay outside the gene matches. The CDR3 DNA follows: TGTGCCACCAGCAGGGGAAGGGGGACTAGCGGCTCCTACAATGAGCAGTTCTTC. Its protein product is CATSRGRGTSGSYNEQFF.

The chain carries TRBV28 and TRBJ1-4, with 10 bases lining up with TRBD1. This CDR3 has 18 residues. V lost 5 bases and J lost 0; bases outside the gene matches: 9. CDR1 is MDHEN and CDR2 is SYDVKM in the germline V gene. The CDR3 protein is CASSQPGTGESTNEKLFF. CDR3 bases: TGTGCCAGCAGTCAACCCGGGACAGGGGAATCAACTAATGAAAAACTGTTTTTT.

This rearrangement joins TRBV29-1 to TRBJ2-6, with 12 bases that match TRBD1. The germline CDR1 and CDR2 sequences are SQVTM and ANQGSEA. This CDR3 spans 17 amino acids. The V segment lost 4 bases and the J segment 0 bases; nucleotides outside the gene matches: 4. The CDR3 DNA is TGCAGCGTTGGAGGGACAGGGGGCGTCTCTGGGGCCAACGTCCTGACTTTC. This gives the protein CSVGGTGGVSGANVLTF.

In this sample, this clone turned up a few times. The J gene is TRBJ2-3, the V gene TRBV29-1, with D perhaps TRBD1 (6 bases). Trimming stripped 7 bases from V and 0 bases from J, with 11 bases between. From germline, CDR1 is SQVTM and CDR2 ANQGSEA. The CDR3 runs to 13 residues. The CDR3 DNA follows: TGCAGCGCTGATACAGGGAGCACAGATACGCAGTATTTT. It specifies CSADTGSTDTQYF.

The V and J genes are TRBV5-1 and TRBJ2-1, with 7 nucleotides matching TRBD2. J was trimmed by 1 base and V by 2 bases; bases with no gene match: 6. Germline V CDR1 and CDR2: SGHRS, YFSETQ. The CDR3 runs 16 residues. In DNA form, the CDR3 reads TGCGCCAGCAGCTTCGGACTAGGTGGTTCCTACAATGAGCAGTTCTTC. Residues: CASSFGLGGSYNEQFF.